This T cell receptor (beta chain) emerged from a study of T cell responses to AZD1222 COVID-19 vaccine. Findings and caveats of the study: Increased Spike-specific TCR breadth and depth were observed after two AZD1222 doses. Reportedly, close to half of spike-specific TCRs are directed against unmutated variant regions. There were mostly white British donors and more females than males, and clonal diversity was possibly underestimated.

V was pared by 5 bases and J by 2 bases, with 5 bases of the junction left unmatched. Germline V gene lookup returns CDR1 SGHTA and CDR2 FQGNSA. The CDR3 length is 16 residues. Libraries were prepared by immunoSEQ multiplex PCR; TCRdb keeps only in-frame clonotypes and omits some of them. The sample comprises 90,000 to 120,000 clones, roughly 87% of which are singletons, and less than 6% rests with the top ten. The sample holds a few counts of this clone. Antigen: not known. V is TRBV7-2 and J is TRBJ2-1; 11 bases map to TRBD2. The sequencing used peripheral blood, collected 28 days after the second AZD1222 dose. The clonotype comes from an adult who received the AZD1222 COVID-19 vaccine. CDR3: CASSAMGLAAYNEQFF. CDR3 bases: TGTGCCAGCAGCGCAATGGGACTAGCGGCCTACAATGAGCAGTTCTTC. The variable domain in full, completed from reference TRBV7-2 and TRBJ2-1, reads GAGVSQSPSNKVTEKGKDVELRCDPISGHTALYWYRQSLGQGLEFLIYFQGNSAPDKSGLPSDRFSAERTGGSVSTLTIQRTQQEDSAVYLCASSAMGLAAYNEQFFGPGTRLTVL.